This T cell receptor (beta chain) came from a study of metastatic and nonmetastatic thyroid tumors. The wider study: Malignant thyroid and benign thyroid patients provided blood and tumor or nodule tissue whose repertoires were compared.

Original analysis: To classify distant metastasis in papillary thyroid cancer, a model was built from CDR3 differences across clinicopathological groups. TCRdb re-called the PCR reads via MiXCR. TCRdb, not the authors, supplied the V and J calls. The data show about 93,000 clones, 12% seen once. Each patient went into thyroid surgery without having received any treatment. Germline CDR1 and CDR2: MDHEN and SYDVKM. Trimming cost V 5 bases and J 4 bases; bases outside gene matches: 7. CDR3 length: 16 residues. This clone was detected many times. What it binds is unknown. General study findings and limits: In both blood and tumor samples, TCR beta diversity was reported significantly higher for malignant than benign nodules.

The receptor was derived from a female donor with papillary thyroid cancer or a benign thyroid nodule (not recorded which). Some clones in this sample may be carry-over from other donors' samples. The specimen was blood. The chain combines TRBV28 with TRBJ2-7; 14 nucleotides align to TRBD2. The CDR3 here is CASSGTSGSSGYEQYF. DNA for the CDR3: TGTGCCAGCAGTGGGACTAGCGGGAGTAGCGGATACGAGCAGTACTTC.